The 16 T cell receptor beta chains below all came from one sample that was sequenced in a study of CD8+CD57+ T cells in acquired aplastic anemia. The study profiled TCR beta VDJ and CDR3 using genomic DNA as template. One entry per CDR3 protein, called by TCRdb with MiXCR from the reads. The sample carries about 160,000 distinct CDR3 sequences, 45% to 55% recorded once. Whoever was chosen for sequencing had shown CD8+CD57+ cell expansion by flow cytometry. Specimen: sorted CD4+, CD8+, or CD8+CD57+ T cells (not recorded which) from PBMCs. The receptors stem from a human donor with aplastic anemia.

This chain joins TRBV19 and TRBJ2-3; D is unresolved. The CDR3 covers 18 residues. In germline, CDR1 is LNHDA, CDR2 SQIVND (reference sequence). Trimming stripped 3 bases from V and 2 bases from J, with 21 bases between. The CDR3 DNA reads TGTGCCAGTAGTATTTCGTGGTTCGGACGACGATCCACAGATACGCAGTATTTT. This codes for CASSISWFGRRSTDTQYF.

This sequence joins TRBV29-1 and TRBJ2-6, with 7 bases lining up with TRBD2. V lost 6 bases and J lost 0; bases outside the gene matches: 14. The CDR3 has 18 amino acids. Germline values: CDR1 SQVTM, CDR2 ANQGSEA. CDR3 sequence: CSVLPKGGLCSGANVLTF. The CDR3 DNA follows: TGCAGCGTGTTACCGAAGGGAGGGCTGTGCTCTGGGGCCAACGTCCTGACTTTC. Full variable domain (outside the CDR3, taken from reference TRBV29-1 and TRBJ2-6): SAVISQKPSRDICQRGTSLTIQCQVDSQVTMMFWYRQQPGQSLTLIATANQGSEATYESGFVIDKFPISRPNLTFSTLTVSNMSPEDSSIYLCSVLPKGGLCSGANVLTFGAGSRLTVL.

V is TRBV24-1 and J is TRBJ2-2; D gene ambiguous. The germline V gene encodes CDR1 KGHDR and CDR2 SFDVKD. The CDR3 is 15 residues long. Trimming removed 2 bases at V and 1 base at J, with 7 bases between. CDR3 region: CATSDYFGNTGELFF. In nucleotides, the CDR3 is TGTGCCACCAGTGATTATTTTGGGAACACCGGGGAGCTGTTTTTT.

There are many counts of this clonotype. The chain links TRBV9 to TRBJ2-7; D is unresolved. This CDR3 contains 15 residues. Trimming pared 0 bases from V and 0 bases from J, leaving 10 bases between. Germline V lookup: CDR1 SGDLS, CDR2 YYNGEE. The chain's CDR3 is CASSVDPVVSYEQYF. As DNA, the CDR3 is TGTGCCAGCAGCGTAGACCCTGTAGTCTCCTACGAGCAGTACTTC.

This clonotype occurred a few times. The rearrangement links TRBV24-1 to TRBJ2-5; 10 nucleotides match TRBD2. The CDR3 extends over 15 amino acids. Germline CDR1 reads KGHDR; CDR2 reads SFDVKD. J lost 5 bases, V lost 4 bases, and 6 bases had no gene match. The CDR3 region is CATSDPSGSGETQYF. The DNA for the CDR3 is TGTGCCACCAGTGACCCTAGCGGGAGTGGGGAGACCCAGTACTTC.

This chain joins TRBV28 and TRBJ1-3; 7 nucleotides agree with TRBD1. In germline, CDR1 is MDHEN, CDR2 SYDVKM. V lost 6 bases, J lost 0 bases, and 2 bases stayed unmatched. This CDR3 is 14 amino acids long. The CDR3 DNA reads as TGTGCCAGCAGGCCAGGGGGCTCTGGAAACACCATATATTTT. It translates to CASRPGGSGNTIYF.

The V call is TRBV28, the J call TRBJ1-6; TRBD1 matches 12 bases. J was trimmed by 11 bases and V by 5 bases; bases with no gene match: 4. Germline V gene data show CDR1 as MDHEN and CDR2 as SYDVKM. This CDR3 region has 14 residues. This CDR3 is CASSPGQGAPPLHF. CDR3 sequence (DNA): TGTGCCAGCAGTCCGGGACAGGGGGCTCCACCCCTCCACTTT.

Ten or more counts support this clonotype. The chain recombines TRBV9 with TRBJ2-1; no definite D call. There are 14 residues in the CDR3. The V gene lost 2 bases and the J gene lost 1 base, with 7 bases spanning the gap. Germline CDR1 reads SGDLS; CDR2 reads YYNGEE. The CDR3 is CASSVLTSYNEQFF. The CDR3 bases are TGTGCCAGCAGCGTTCTAACTTCCTACAATGAGCAGTTCTTC.

This rearrangement joins TRBV29-1 to TRBJ1-3; D gene uncertain. Trimming pared 4 bases from V and 4 bases from J, leaving 8 bases between. This CDR3 has 12 residues. Germline V gives CDR1 SQVTM, CDR2 ANQGSEA. This CDR3 is CSVGDGGNTIYF. The CDR3 nucleotides are TGCAGCGTTGGAGACGGAGGAAACACCATATATTTT.

To note about this clonotype: A read error may be the cause here, since a much bigger clone is one base away. The rearrangement links TRBV2 to TRBJ2-4, with 7 bases aligning to TRBD1. V shed 2 bases and J 0 bases; nucleotides not matched to a gene: 7. CDR1 and CDR2 (germline): SNHLY, FYNNEI. The CDR3 is made up of 17 amino acids. CDR3 DNA sequence: TGTGCCAGCAGTGAAAGGGCGGCAGGGGGAGCCAAAAACATTCAGTACTTC. This sequence encodes CASSERAAGGAKNIQYF.

The chain combines TRBV24-1 with TRBJ2-1; 12 bases line up with TRBD2. Trimming at V came to 3 bases and at J to 10 bases, leaving 6 bases not matched to a gene. The germline CDR1 and CDR2 sequences are KGHDR and SFDVKD. The CDR3 spans 15 residues. The CDR3 here is CATSDPSGRAREQFF. CDR3 sequence (DNA): TGTGCCACCAGTGATCCTAGCGGGAGGGCCAGAGAGCAGTTCTTC.

This clonotype was seen many times. J is TRBJ2-3 and V is TRBV6-4; 9 nucleotides agree with TRBD2. V shed 0 bases and J 2 bases; nucleotides not matched to a gene: 9. In germline, CDR1 is MRHNA, CDR2 SNTAGT. There are 18 residues in the CDR3. The CDR3 bases are TGTGCCAGCAGTGACTCGGGCGGCTTAGCGGGGGACACAGATACGCAGTATTTT. Translated: CASSDSGGLAGDTDTQYF.

The CDR3 DNA follows: TGTGCCAGCAGCGTAGGAGGCGGGGGGTACGAGCAGTACTTC. Its protein is CASSVGGGGYEQYF. The J gene is TRBJ2-7, the V gene TRBV9, with TRBD2 matching over 8 bases. Losses at the gene ends were 0 bases for V and 4 bases for J; bases not matched to a gene: 3. Germline V gene lookup returns CDR1 SGDLS and CDR2 YYNGEE. The length of the CDR3 is 14 residues.

This clonotype appeared many times. V is TRBV11-1 and J is TRBJ1-2; 7 bases align to TRBD1. The germline V gene has CDR1 SGHAT and CDR2 FQDESV (reference sequence). CDR3 length: 19 amino acids. V trimming: 4 bases; J trimming: 1 base; junction bases outside the gene matches: 18. The CDR3 coding sequence is TGTGCCAGCAGCTGGGCATTACAGGGGCGCACCCCGATTAACTATGGCTACACCTTC. Its translation is CASSWALQGRTPINYGYTF.

The genes are TRBV30 and TRBJ1-1, with TRBD1 as a possible D gene (6 bases). The ends were cut back, 2 bases at V and 4 bases at J, with 11 bases in the middle. This CDR3 is 13 amino acids long. The germline V gene has CDR1 GTSNPN and CDR2 SVGIG (reference sequence). CDR3 nucleotides: TGTGCCTGGAGTATGGGGGCTAGCACTGAAGCTTTCTTT. Protein: CAWSMGASTEAFF.

To note about this clonotype: Sequence at one end of the junction differs from germline and may be a read error. The chain combines TRBV25-1 with TRBJ2-7; 9 positions agree with TRBD2. Looked up from germline, CDR1 is MGHDK and CDR2 is SYGVNS. CDR3 length: 17 amino acids. CDR3 DNA: TGTGCCAGCAGTGACGAACGGCGGGAGGGCTGTTCCTGCGAGCAGTACTTC. As protein: CASSDERREGCSCEQYF.